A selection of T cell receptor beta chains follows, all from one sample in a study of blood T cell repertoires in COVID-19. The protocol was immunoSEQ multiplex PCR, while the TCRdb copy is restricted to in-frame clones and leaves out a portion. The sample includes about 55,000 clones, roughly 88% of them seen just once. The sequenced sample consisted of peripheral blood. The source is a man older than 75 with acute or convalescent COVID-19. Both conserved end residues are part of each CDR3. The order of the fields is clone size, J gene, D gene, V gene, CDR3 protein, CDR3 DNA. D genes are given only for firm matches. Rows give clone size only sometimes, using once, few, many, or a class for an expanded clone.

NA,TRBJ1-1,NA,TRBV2,CASSVDSITEAFF,TGTGCCAGCAGTGTCGACAGCATAACTGAAGCTTTCTTT
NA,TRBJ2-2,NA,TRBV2,CATTAGSVTGELFF,TGTGCAACGACGGCGGGGTCGGTCACCGGGGAGCTGTTTTTT
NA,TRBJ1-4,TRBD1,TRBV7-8,CASSQGQGFEKLFF,TGTGCCAGCAGCCAGGGACAGGGGTTTGAAAAACTGTTTTTT
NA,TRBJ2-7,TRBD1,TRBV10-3,CAISSRTGSDEQYF,TGTGCCATCAGTTCCAGGACAGGATCGGACGAGCAGTACTTC
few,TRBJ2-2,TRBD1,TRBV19,CASSQGANTGELFF,TGTGCCAGTTCCCAGGGGGCGAACACCGGGGAGCTGTTTTTT
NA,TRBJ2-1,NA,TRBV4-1,CASSQDNSVNEQFF,TGCGCCAGCAGCCAAGATAATAGCGTCAATGAGCAGTTCTTC
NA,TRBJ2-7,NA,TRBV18,CASSGSTVTYEQYF,TGTGCCAGCTCAGGTTCGACAGTTACCTACGAGCAGTACTTC
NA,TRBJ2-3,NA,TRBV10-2,CASSQTGPSSTDTQYF,TGCGCCAGCAGTCAGACAGGACCCTCTAGCACAGATACGCAGTATTTT
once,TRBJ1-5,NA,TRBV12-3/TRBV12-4,CASSIISNQPQHF,TGTGCCAGCAGTATTATTAGCAATCAGCCCCAGCATTTT
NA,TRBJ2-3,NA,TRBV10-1,CASSEERIFTDTQYF,TGCGCCAGCAGTGAGGAGCGGATTTTCACAGATACGCAGTATTTT
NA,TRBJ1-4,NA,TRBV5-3,CARSPRTINRTNEKLFF,TGTGCCAGAAGCCCCAGGACTATTAACAGGACTAATGAAAAACTGTTTTTT
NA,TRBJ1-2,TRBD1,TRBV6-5,CASSYSTGQGGGYTF,TGTGCCAGCAGTTACTCGACCGGACAGGGAGGTGGCTACACCTTC
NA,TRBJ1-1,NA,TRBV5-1,CASSLGEGEAFF,TGCGCCAGCAGCTTGGGTGAGGGTGAAGCTTTCTTT
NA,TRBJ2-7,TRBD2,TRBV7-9,CASSLRGGGAGGSSYEQYF,TGTGCCAGCAGCCTCCGGGGCGGGGGTGCTGGGGGGAGCTCCTACGAGCAGTACTTC
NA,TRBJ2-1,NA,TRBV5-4,CASSLRGGLNEQFF,TGTGCCAGCAGCTTGAGGGGGGGCCTCAATGAGCAGTTCTTC
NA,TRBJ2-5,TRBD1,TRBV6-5,CASNSGTGGGETQYF,TGTGCCAGCAATTCCGGGACAGGGGGCGGAGAGACCCAGTACTTC
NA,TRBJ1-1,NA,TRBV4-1,CASSPRTPETEAFF,TGCGCCAGCAGCCCCCGGACACCGGAGACTGAAGCTTTCTTT